This T cell receptor (beta chain) was captured by sequencing in a study of shared clonotypes between healthy human individuals. The repertoire was sequenced with immunoSEQ multiplex PCR; TCRdb's copy has only in-frame clones and lacks some. The sample shows around 600,000 clones, about 96% of them seen only once. Per germline, CDR1 LNHDA and CDR2 SQIVND (reference sequence). V was shortened by 9 bases and J by 2 bases, with 17 bases between the two germline ends. The CDR3 runs 15 residues. The TCR originated in a woman younger than 45 in good health. The rearrangement links TRBV19 to TRBJ2-1, with a possible D match to TRBD2 (5 bases). The source material was naive CD4+ T cells sorted from blood. Subset reported: CD45RA+ positively selected. The CDR3 DNA reads as TGTGCCAGCCATCCTGGGAGCGTTACCTACAATGAGCAGTTCTTC. Amino acid sequence: CASHPGSVTYNEQFF.